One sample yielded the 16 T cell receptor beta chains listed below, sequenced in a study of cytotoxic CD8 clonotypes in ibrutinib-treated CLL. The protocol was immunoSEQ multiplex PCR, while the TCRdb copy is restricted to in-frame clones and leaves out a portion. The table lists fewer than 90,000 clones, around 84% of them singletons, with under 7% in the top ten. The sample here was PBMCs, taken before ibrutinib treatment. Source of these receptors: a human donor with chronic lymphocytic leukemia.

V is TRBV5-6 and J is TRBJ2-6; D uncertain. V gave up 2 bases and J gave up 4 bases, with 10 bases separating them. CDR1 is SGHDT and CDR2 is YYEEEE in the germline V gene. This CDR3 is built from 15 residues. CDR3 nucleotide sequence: TGTGCCAGCAGCTTACTGGGCACCGGGGCCAACGTCCTGACTTTC. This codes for CASSLLGTGANVLTF. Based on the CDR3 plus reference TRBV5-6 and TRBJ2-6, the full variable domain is DAGVTQSPTHLIKTRGQQVTLRCSPKSGHDTVSWYQQALGQGPQFIFQYYEEEERQRGNFPDRFSGHQFPNYSSELNVNALLLGDSALYLCASSLLGTGANVLTFGAGSRLTVL.

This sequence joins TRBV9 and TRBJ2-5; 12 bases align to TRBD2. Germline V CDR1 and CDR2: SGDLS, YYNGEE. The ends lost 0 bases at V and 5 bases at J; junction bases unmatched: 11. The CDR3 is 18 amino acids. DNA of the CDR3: TGTGCCAGCAGCGTAGTAGGGCTAGCGGGAGGGACTGTGGAGACCCAGTACTTC. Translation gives CASSVVGLAGGTVETQYF.

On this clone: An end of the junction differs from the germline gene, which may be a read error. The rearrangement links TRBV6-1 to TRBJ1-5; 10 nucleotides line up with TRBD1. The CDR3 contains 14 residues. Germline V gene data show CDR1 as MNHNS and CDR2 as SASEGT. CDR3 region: CASSEDRGRQPQHF. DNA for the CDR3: TGTGCCAGCAGCGAAGACAGGGGGCGTCAGCCCCAGCATTTT.

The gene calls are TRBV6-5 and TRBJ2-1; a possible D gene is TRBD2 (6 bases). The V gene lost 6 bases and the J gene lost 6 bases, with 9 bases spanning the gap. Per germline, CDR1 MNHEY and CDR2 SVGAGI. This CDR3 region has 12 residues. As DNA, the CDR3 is TGTGCCAGCAGGGGGGACTCCAATGAGCAGTTCTTC. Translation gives CASRGDSNEQFF.

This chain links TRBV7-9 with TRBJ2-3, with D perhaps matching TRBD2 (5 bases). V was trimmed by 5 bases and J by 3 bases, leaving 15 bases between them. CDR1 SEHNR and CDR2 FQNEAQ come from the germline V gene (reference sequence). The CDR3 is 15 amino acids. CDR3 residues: CASSPSGAVTDTQYF. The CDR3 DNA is TGTGCCAGCAGCCCCTCTGGAGCGGTGACAGATACGCAGTATTTT.

The CDR3 sequence: CASSKETGRETQYF. For the CDR3, the DNA is TGTGCCAGCAGTAAAGAGACAGGGCGAGAGACCCAGTACTTC. The chain recombines TRBV6-6 with TRBJ2-5; 7 nucleotides match TRBD1. Unmatched junction bases numbered 7, after V lost 5 bases and J lost 4 bases. The CDR3 runs 14 residues. CDR1 MNHNY and CDR2 SVGAGI come from the germline V gene (reference sequence).

Written as DNA, the CDR3 is TGTGCCAGCAGCCCAGCAGATTTTGATGGCTACACCTTC. As protein: CASSPADFDGYTF. The chain has TRBV4-2 and TRBJ1-2, with unresolved D. V was cut by 4 bases and J by 6 bases, with 12 bases left in between. Germline assignment: CDR1 LGHNA and CDR2 YNFKEQ. The CDR3 is 13 amino acids.

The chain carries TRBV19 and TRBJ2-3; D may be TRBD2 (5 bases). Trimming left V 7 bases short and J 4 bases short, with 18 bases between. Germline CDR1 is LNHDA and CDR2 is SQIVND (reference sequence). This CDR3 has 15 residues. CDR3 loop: CASTIGSRVADTQYF. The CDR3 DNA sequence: TGTGCCAGTACCATAGGGAGTAGGGTGGCAGATACGCAGTATTTT.

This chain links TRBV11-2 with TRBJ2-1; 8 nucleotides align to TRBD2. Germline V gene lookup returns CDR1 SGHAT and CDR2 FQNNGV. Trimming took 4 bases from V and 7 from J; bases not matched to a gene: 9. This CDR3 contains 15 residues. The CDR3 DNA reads TGTGCCAGCAGCTCTCACGTCGGGACTAGAAATGAGCAGTTCTTC. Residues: CASSSHVGTRNEQFF.

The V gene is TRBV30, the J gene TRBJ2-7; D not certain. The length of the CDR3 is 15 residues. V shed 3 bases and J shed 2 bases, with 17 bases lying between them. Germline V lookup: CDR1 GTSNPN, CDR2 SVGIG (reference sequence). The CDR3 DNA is TGTGCCTGGAGCGAATTCGGGTTGGCAACCTACGAGCAGTACTTC. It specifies CAWSEFGLATYEQYF.

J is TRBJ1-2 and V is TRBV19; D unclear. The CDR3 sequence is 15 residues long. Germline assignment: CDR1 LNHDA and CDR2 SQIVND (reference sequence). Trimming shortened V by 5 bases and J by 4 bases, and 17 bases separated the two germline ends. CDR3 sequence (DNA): TGTGCCAGTAGTGGGCCTGAGTTAGCTGGCTATGGCTACACCTTC. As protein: CASSGPELAGYGYTF.

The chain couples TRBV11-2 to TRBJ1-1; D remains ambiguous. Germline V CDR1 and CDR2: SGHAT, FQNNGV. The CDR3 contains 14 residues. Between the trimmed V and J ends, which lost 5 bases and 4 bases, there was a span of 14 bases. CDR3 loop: CASSPGWVVTEAFF. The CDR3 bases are TGTGCCAGCAGCCCCGGCTGGGTCGTCACTGAAGCTTTCTTT.

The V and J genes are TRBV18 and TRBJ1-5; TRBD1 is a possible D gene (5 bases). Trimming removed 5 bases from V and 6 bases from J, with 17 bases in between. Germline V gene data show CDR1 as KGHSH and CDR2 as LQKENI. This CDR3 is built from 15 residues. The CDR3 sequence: CASSTSGTGSQPQHF. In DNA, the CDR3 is TGTGCCAGCTCAACTTCCGGGACTGGAAGTCAGCCCCAGCATTTT.

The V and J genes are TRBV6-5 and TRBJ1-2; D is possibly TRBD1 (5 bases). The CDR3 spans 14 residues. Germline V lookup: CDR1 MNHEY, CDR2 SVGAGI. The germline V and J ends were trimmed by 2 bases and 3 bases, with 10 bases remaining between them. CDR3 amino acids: CASSYGARDYGYTF. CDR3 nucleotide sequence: TGTGCCAGCAGTTACGGGGCCCGTGACTATGGCTACACCTTC.

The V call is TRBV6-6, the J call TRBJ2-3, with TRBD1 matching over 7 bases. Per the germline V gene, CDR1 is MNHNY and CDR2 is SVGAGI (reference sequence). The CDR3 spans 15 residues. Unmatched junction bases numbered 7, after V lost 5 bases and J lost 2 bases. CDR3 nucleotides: TGTGCCAGCAGTCCACGGACAGGCTACACAGATACGCAGTATTTT. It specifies CASSPRTGYTDTQYF.

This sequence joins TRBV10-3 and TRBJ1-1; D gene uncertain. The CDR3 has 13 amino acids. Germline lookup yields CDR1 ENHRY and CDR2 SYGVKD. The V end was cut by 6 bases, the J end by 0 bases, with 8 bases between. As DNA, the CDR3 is TGTGCCATCAGCCCCGGCGTGAACACTGAAGCTTTCTTT. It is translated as CAISPGVNTEAFF.